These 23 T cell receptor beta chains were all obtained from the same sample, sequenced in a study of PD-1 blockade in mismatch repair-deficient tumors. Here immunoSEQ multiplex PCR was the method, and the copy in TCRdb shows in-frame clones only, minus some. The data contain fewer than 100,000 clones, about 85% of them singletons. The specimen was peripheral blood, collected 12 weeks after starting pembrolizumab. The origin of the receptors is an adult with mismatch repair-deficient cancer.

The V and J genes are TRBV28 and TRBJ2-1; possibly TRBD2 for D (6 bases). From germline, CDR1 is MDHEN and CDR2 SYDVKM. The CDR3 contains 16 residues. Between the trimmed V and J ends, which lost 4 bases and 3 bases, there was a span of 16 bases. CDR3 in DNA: TGTGCCAGCAGTTCCGACGCCGGGACTCTCTACAATGAGCAGTTCTTC. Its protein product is CASSSDAGTLYNEQFF.

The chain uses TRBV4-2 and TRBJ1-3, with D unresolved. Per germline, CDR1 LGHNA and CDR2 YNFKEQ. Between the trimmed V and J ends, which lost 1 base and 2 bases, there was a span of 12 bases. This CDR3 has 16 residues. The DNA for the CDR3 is TGTGCCAGCAGCCAAGCCGAAATAGAGGCTGGAAACACCATATATTTT. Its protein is CASSQAEIEAGNTIYF.

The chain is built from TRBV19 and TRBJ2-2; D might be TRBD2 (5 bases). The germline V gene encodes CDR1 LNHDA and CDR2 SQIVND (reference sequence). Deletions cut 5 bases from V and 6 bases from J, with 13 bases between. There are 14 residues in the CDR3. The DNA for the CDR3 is TGTGCCAGTAGTTTCGACTACTCCGCCGGGGAGCTGTTTTTT. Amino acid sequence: CASSFDYSAGELFF. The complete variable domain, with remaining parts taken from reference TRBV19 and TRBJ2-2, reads DGGITQSPKYLFRKEGQNVTLSCEQNLNHDAMYWYRQDPGQGLRLIYYSQIVNDFQKGDIAEGYSVSREKKESFPLTVTSAQKNPTAFYLCASSFDYSAGELFFGEGSRLTVL.

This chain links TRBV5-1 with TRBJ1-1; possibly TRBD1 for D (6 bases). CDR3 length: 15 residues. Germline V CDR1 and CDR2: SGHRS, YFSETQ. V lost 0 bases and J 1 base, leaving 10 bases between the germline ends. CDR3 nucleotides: TGCGCCAGCAGCTTGGCTACAGGGTGGAACACTGAAGCTTTCTTT. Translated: CASSLATGWNTEAFF.

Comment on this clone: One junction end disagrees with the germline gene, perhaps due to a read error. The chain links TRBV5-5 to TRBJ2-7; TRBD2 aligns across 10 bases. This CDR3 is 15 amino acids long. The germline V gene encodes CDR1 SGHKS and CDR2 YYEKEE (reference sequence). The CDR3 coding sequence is TGCGCCAGCAGCCAAGGACTAGCGGTTGAAGACGAGCAGTACTTC. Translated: CASSQGLAVEDEQYF.

The CDR3 is CASTGYSNSGNTIYF. The DNA of the CDR3 is TGTGCCTCAACGGGGTACTCTAACTCCGGGAACACCATATATTTT. V usage is TRBV5-6 and J usage is TRBJ1-3; D ambiguous. This CDR3 comprises 15 residues. Trimming left V 10 bases short and J 7 bases short, with 24 bases between. CDR1 and CDR2 from the germline V gene are SGHDT and YYEEEE.

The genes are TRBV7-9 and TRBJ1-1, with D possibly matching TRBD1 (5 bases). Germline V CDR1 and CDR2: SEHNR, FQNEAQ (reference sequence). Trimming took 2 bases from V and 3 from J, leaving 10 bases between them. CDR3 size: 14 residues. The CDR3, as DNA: TGTGCCAGCAGCTTAATAACAGGAGACACTGAAGCTTTCTTT. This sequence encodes CASSLITGDTEAFF.

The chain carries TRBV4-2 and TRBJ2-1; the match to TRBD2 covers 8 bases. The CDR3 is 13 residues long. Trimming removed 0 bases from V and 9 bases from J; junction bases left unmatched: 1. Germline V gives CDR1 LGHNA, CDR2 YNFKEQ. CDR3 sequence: CASSQDRGGEQFF. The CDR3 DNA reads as TGTGCCAGCAGCCAAGATCGGGGGGGTGAGCAGTTCTTC.

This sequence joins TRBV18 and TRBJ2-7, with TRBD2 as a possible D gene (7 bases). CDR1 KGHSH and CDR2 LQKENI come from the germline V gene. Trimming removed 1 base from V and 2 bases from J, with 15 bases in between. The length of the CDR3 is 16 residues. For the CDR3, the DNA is TGTGCCAGCTCACCACGGGGGGGGGCCAGAACCTACGAGCAGTACTTC. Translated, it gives CASSPRGGARTYEQYF.

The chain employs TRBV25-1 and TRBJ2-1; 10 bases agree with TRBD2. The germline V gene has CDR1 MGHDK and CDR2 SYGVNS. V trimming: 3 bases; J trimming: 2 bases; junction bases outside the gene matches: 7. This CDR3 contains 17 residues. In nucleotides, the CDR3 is TGTGCCAGCAGTGATCCCGGACTAGCGGACCCCTACAATGAGCAGTTCTTC. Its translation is CASSDPGLADPYNEQFF. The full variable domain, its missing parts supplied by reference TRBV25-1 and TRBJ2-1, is EADIYQTPRYLVIGTGKKITLECSQTMGHDKMYWYQQDPGMELHLIHYSYGVNSTEKGDLSSESTVSRIRTEHFPLTLESARPSHTSQYLCASSDPGLADPYNEQFFGPGTRLTVL.

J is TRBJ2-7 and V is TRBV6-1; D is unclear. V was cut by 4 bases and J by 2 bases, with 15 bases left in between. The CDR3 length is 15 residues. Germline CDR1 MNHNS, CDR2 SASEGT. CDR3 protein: CASSATVPIPYEQYF. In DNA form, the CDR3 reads TGTGCCAGCAGTGCTACAGTCCCTATTCCCTACGAGCAGTACTTC.

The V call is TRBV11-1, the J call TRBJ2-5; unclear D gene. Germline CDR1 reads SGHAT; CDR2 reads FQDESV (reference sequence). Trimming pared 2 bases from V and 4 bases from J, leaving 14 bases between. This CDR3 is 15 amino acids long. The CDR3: CASSLLANWGETQYF. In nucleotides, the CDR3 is TGTGCCAGCAGCTTATTAGCAAACTGGGGAGAGACCCAGTACTTC. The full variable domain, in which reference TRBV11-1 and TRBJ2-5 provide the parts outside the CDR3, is EAEVAQSPRYKITEKSQAVAFWCDPISGHATLYWYRQILGQGPELLVQFQDESVVDDSQLPKDRFSAERLKGVDSTLKIQPAELGDSAMYLCASSLLANWGETQYFGPGTRLLVL.

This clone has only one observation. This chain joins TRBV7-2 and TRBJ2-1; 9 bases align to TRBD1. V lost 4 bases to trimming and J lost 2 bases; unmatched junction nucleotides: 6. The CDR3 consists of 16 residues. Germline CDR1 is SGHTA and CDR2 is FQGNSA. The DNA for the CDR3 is TGTGCCAGCAGCTCCGCCGGGACAGGGACCTACAATGAGCAGTTCTTC. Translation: CASSSAGTGTYNEQFF.

CDR3 bases: TGTGCCAGTAGTATAGGCGGGACTACCTACGAGCAGTACTTC. Its protein is CASSIGGTTYEQYF. J is TRBJ2-7 and V is TRBV19; 7 nucleotides align to TRBD2. Germline assignment: CDR1 LNHDA and CDR2 SQIVND (reference sequence). Trimming removed 1 base from V and 2 bases from J; junction bases left unmatched: 2. The length of the CDR3 is 14 residues.

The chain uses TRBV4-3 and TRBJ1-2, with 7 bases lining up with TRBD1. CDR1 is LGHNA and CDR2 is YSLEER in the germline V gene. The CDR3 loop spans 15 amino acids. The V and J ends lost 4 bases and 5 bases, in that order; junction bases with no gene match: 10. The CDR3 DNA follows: TGCGCCAGCAGCCCCGGAGGGGGCGCTTTGTATGGCTACACCTTC. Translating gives CASSPGGGALYGYTF.

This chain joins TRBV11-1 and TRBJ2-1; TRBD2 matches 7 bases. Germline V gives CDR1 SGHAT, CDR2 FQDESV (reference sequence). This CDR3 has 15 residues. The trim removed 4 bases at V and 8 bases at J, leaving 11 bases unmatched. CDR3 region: CASSYNGGSVHEQFF. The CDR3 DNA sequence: TGTGCCAGCAGCTATAATGGCGGGAGTGTCCATGAGCAGTTCTTC.

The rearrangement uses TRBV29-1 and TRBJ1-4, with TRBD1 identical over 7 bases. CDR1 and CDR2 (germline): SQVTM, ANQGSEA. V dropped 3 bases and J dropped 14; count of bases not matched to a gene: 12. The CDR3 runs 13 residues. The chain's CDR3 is CSVEAGGVSGLFF. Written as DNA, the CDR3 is TGCAGCGTTGAGGCAGGGGGGGTCTCAGGCCTGTTTTTT.

Written as DNA, the CDR3 is TGTGCCATCCGAGCGAGTGGGGGCACCGGGGAGCTGTTTTTT. Protein product: CAIRASGGTGELFF. The V and J genes are TRBV10-3 and TRBJ2-2; D tentatively fits TRBD1 or TRBD2 (5 bases each). Per the germline V gene, CDR1 is ENHRY and CDR2 is SYGVKD. This CDR3 comprises 14 residues. The V end was cut by 8 bases, the J end by 4 bases, with 14 bases between.

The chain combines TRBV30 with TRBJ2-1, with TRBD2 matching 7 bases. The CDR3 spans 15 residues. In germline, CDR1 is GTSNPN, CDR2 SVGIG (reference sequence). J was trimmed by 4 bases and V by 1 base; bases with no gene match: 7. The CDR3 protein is CAWSGKLASYNEQFF. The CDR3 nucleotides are TGTGCCTGGAGTGGTAAACTAGCGTCTTACAATGAGCAGTTCTTC.

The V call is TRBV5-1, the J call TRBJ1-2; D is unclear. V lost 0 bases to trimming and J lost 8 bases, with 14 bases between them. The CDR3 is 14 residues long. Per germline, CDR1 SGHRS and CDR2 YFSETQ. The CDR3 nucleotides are TGCGCCAGCAGCTTGGCTCTTGCTTCCGGAGGCTACACCTTC. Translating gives CASSLALASGGYTF.

The DNA for the CDR3 is TGTGCCTGGAGTGGGACTAGCGGGGCCCTAGTGCAGTACTTC. It codes for CAWSGTSGALVQYF. V usage is TRBV30 and J usage is TRBJ2-7; 12 nucleotides agree with TRBD2. After removal of 1 base from V and 9 bases from J, the junction contained 7 bases not matched to a gene. CDR3 length equals 14 residues. Germline CDR1 and CDR2: GTSNPN and SVGIG (reference sequence).

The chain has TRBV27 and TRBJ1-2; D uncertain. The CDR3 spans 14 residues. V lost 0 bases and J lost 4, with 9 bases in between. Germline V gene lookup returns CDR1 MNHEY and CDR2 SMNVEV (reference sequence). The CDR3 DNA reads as TGTGCCAGCAGTTTATCCCGCACAACCTATGGCTACACCTTC. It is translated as CASSLSRTTYGYTF.

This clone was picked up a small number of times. The CDR3 protein is CASSRYGARTGELFF. CDR3 nucleotide sequence: TGTGCCAGCAGTCGCTACGGGGCGCGAACCGGGGAGCTGTTTTTT. This chain connects TRBV6-5 to TRBJ2-2, with D possibly being TRBD1 or TRBD2 (5 bases each). Germline V gene data show CDR1 as MNHEY and CDR2 as SVGAGI. The V gene lost 5 bases and the J gene lost 5 bases, with 15 bases spanning the gap. CDR3 length: 15 residues.